This T cell receptor (beta chain) was sequenced during a study of spatial heterogeneity in lung cancer. Across the study: Around two years after resection was the median timing of the follow-up PBMC samples, which were sequenced when available. Averaged across combinations, each unique TCR and UMI pairing appeared more than ten times in raw reads, which were uncorrected.

The time point is: blood at routine non-recurrence follow-up after resection. Sequencing covered unsorted whole RNA taken from tumor, nontumor lung or frozen PBMC. Ten or more counts support this clonotype. Each TCR cDNA molecule bore a unique molecular identifier. TCRdb reanalysed the 5' RACE reads using MiXCR and keeps one entry per CDR3 protein. The sample carries around 110,000 distinct CDR3 sequences, 10% to 15% recorded once. The V gene lost 5 bases and the J gene lost 3 bases, with 10 bases spanning the gap. The CDR3 totals 14 residues. CDR1 and CDR2 (germline): SGHAT, FQNNGV. The sequences come from PBMCs, collected at follow-up. The clonotype was recovered from a male donor with early-stage non-small cell lung cancer. The rearrangement links TRBV11-2 to TRBJ2-2; no clear D gene. CDR3 region: CASSARLDTGELFF. Here the CDR3 DNA reads TGTGCCAGCAGCGCTAGATTGGACACCGGGGAGCTGTTTTTT.